This T cell receptor (beta chain) was identified during a study of response to subunit inactivated influenza vaccine. The CDR3 consists of 15 residues. With V trimmed by 3 bases and J by 3 bases, 6 bases remained unmatched. Germline V gene lookup returns CDR1 MGHRA and CDR2 YSYEKL. This clonotype was detected only a few times. TCRdb reprocessed the RT-PCR reads with MiXCR, giving one entry per CDR3 protein. The table records 250,000 to 350,000 distinct CDR3 sequences, approximately 21% of them present only once. Sample: PBMCs from blood, taken approximately 20 months after vaccination. This TCR was recovered from a man between 50 and 69 years old who received an inactivated influenza vaccine. This chain joins TRBV4-1 and TRBJ1-2; TRBD1 matches at 8 bases. The CDR3 spells CASSQGNRGDYGYTF. CDR3 nucleotides: TGCGCCAGCAGCCAGGGAAACAGGGGGGACTATGGCTACACCTTC.